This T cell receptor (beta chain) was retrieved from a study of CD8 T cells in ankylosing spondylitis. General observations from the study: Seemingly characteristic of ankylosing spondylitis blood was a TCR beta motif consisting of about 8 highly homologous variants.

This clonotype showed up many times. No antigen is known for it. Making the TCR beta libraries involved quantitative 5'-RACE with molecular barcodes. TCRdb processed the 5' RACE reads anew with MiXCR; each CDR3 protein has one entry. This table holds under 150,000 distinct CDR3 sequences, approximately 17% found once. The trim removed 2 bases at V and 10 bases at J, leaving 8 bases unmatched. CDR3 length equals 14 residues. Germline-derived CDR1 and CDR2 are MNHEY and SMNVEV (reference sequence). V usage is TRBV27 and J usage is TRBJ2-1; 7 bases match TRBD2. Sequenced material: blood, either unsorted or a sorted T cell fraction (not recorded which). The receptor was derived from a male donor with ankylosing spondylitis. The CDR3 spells CASSLHGGSREQFF. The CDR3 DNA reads TGTGCCAGCAGTTTACACGGGGGGAGTCGGGAGCAGTTCTTC.